The 27 T cell receptor beta chains below were found in one sample sequenced in a study of T cells after yellow fever vaccination. TCRdb re-called the 5' RACE reads with MiXCR, one entry per CDR3 protein. The profile shows 170,000 or so distinct CDR3 sequences, roughly 8.8% of them singletons. The sequencing used CD8+ T cells sorted from PBMCs, collected 45 days after the yellow fever booster vaccination. The receptors shown here come from a man younger than 30 who received the YFV17D yellow fever vaccine.

This clonotype was seen a handful of times. The chain is built from TRBV25-1 and TRBJ2-7; the D gene is possibly TRBD1 (5 bases). Trimming removed 2 bases from V and 9 bases from J, with 14 bases in between. The CDR3 consists of 13 residues. Germline values: CDR1 MGHDK, CDR2 SYGVNS. CDR3 in DNA: TGTGCCAGCAGTGAAATGTTCAGGGCCGGGCAGTACTTC. This sequence encodes CASSEMFRAGQYF.

The chain uses TRBV3-1 and TRBJ2-3; 11 bases match TRBD2. In germline, CDR1 is LGHDT, CDR2 YNNKEL (reference sequence). The length of the CDR3 is 17 residues. Trimming removed 0 bases from V and 3 bases from J; junction bases left unmatched: 5. The CDR3: CASSQDWLAGGTDTQYF. Written as DNA, the CDR3 is TGTGCCAGCAGCCAAGATTGGCTAGCGGGGGGAACAGATACGCAGTATTTT.

CDR3 coding DNA: TGTGCCAGTACCCCATTCGGGGGCACGGGCACTGAAGCTTTCTTT. It translates to CASTPFGGTGTEAFF. This chain uses TRBV19 with TRBJ1-1; a possible D gene is TRBD1 (6 bases). CDR1 and CDR2 (germline): LNHDA, SQIVND (reference sequence). This CDR3 has 15 amino acids. With 7 bases removed from V and 4 bases from J, the gap between germline ends came to 19 bases.

This clonotype has a count of ten or more. V usage is TRBV5-1 and J usage is TRBJ2-7, with 7 bases fitting TRBD1. Per the germline V gene, CDR1 is SGHRS and CDR2 is YFSETQ. Germline trimming cut 6 bases from V and 0 bases from J; bases unmatched to any gene: 9. CDR3 length: 15 amino acids. CDR3 bases: TGCGCCAGCACCGTAGGACAGGTGAGCTCCTACGAGCAGTACTTC. Protein: CASTVGQVSSYEQYF.

V usage is TRBV11-2 and J usage is TRBJ2-7; tentatively, D is TRBD1 or TRBD2 (5 bases each). This CDR3 contains 13 residues. Trimming pared 5 bases from V and 4 bases from J, leaving 12 bases between. Germline V gives CDR1 SGHAT, CDR2 FQNNGV. CDR3 bases: TGTGCCAGCAGCCCGGGACCTACTTACGAGCAGTACTTC. Encoded protein: CASSPGPTYEQYF.

The CDR3 nucleotides are TGCGCCAGCAGCCCGGCAGGGTCCGAGCAGTACTTC. This gives the protein CASSPAGSEQYF. V gene TRBV5-1 combines with J gene TRBJ2-7; a weak D match, TRBD1 (5 bases). From germline, CDR1 is SGHRS and CDR2 YFSETQ. The CDR3 totals 12 residues. V lost 4 bases and J 6 bases, leaving 11 bases between the germline ends. Full variable domain (remainder filled in from reference TRBV5-1 and TRBJ2-7): KAGVTQTPRYLIKTRGQQVTLSCSPISGHRSVSWYQQTPGQGLQFLFEYFSETQRNKGNFPGRFSGRQFSNSRSEMNVSTLELGDSALYLCASSPAGSEQYFGPGTRLTVT.

The V and J genes are TRBV25-1 and TRBJ2-5; D unclear. Trimming removed 5 bases at V and 4 bases at J, with 11 bases between. This CDR3 spans 13 amino acids. Per the germline V gene, CDR1 is MGHDK and CDR2 is SYGVNS. CDR3 loop: CASSSPYLETQYF. As DNA, the CDR3 is TGTGCCAGCAGTAGCCCCTACCTAGAGACCCAGTACTTC. Together with reference TRBV25-1 and TRBJ2-5, the CDR3 gives the full variable domain: EADIYQTPRYLVIGTGKKITLECSQTMGHDKMYWYQQDPGMELHLIHYSYGVNSTEKGDLSSESTVSRIRTEHFPLTLESARPSHTSQYLCASSSPYLETQYFGPGTRLLVL.

This clonotype was seen a handful of times. V is TRBV18 and J is TRBJ2-6; tentative D call: TRBD1 (6 bases). This CDR3 is 18 amino acids long. Between the trimmed V and J ends, which lost 4 bases and 0 bases, there was a span of 16 bases. Per the germline V gene, CDR1 is KGHSH and CDR2 is LQKENI. The CDR3 is CASSLAGTMFSGANVLTF. As DNA, the CDR3 is TGTGCCAGCTCACTAGCCGGGACAATGTTCTCTGGGGCCAACGTCCTGACTTTC.

This clonotype showed up just a few times. The chain couples TRBV30 to TRBJ2-7; perhaps TRBD1 as D (6 bases). The V end was cut by 0 bases, the J end by 3 bases, with 18 bases between. There are 16 residues in the CDR3. Germline CDR1 GTSNPN, CDR2 SVGIG (reference sequence). CDR3 bases: TGTGCCTGGAGTGTGTTAGGGGGTGGCTTGGGCTACGAGCAGTACTTC. Translated: CAWSVLGGGLGYEQYF.

DNA of the CDR3: TGTGCCAGCAGGGGACGGATAGCCAAAAACATTCAGTACTTC. Protein product: CASRGRIAKNIQYF. The rearrangement joins TRBV6-5 to TRBJ2-4; D could derive from TRBD1 or TRBD2 (5 bases each). Trimming pared 6 bases from V and 0 bases from J, leaving 9 bases between. This CDR3 has 14 residues. CDR1 and CDR2 (germline): MNHEY, SVGAGI.

The rearrangement uses TRBV7-8 and TRBJ2-5; perhaps TRBD2 as D (5 bases). The V end lost 5 bases, the J end lost 5 bases, and 15 bases lay between the germline ends. Germline CDR1 reads SGHVS; CDR2 reads FQNEAQ. The CDR3 sequence is 14 residues long. CDR3 in DNA: TGTGCCAGCAGCGCCGCCGGGGAAGCGGAGACCCAGTACTTC. It is translated as CASSAAGEAETQYF.

This clonotype has a count of ten or more. The rearrangement uses TRBV6-5 and TRBJ1-2; D remains unclear. V shed 2 bases and J shed 4 bases, with 8 bases lying between them. CDR3 length: 13 amino acids. From germline, CDR1 is MNHEY and CDR2 SVGAGI. Written as DNA, the CDR3 is TGTGCCAGCAGTTACGGGCCGCGCTATGGCTACACCTTC. This codes for CASSYGPRYGYTF.

This clonotype was seen more than once but under ten times. CDR3 sequence (DNA): TGTGCCAGCAGCTTAGGACTCACGGAGCAGTACTTC. Translating gives CASSLGLTEQYF. V usage is TRBV7-9 and J usage is TRBJ2-7; D is ambiguous. The CDR3 length is 12 residues. Per germline, CDR1 SEHNR and CDR2 FQNEAQ (reference sequence). Deletions cut 1 base from V and 7 bases from J, with 8 bases between.

This clonotype showed up many times. V is TRBV12-3 or TRBV12-4 and J is TRBJ1-1; D is perhaps TRBD1 (6 bases). With 4 bases removed from V and 5 bases from J, the gap between germline ends came to 17 bases. The CDR3 has 15 amino acids. The CDR3 spells CASSSGQGMVTEAFF. In DNA form, the CDR3 reads TGTGCCAGCAGTTCAGGCCAGGGGATGGTGACTGAAGCTTTCTTT.

This clonotype was detected many times. The chain combines TRBV7-6 with TRBJ2-7, with D perhaps matching TRBD1 or TRBD2 (5 bases each). This CDR3 region has 13 residues. Trimming stripped 5 bases from V and 6 bases from J, with 14 bases between. Germline V gene sequence: CDR1 SGHVS, CDR2 FNYEAQ. DNA of the CDR3: TGTGCCAGCAGCGACCCCATGAGGGGCGAGCAGTACTTC. Residues: CASSDPMRGEQYF.

Ten or more counts support this clonotype. The gene calls are TRBV6-2 or TRBV6-3 and TRBJ2-2; D gene ambiguous. The CDR3 totals 13 residues. V lost 0 bases and J lost 7, with 6 bases in between. The germline V gene has CDR1 MNHEY and CDR2 SVGEGT. The CDR3: CASSYSMVGELFF. The CDR3 region has the DNA TGTGCCAGCAGTTACTCAATGGTCGGGGAGCTGTTTTTT.

The rearrangement links TRBV12-3 or TRBV12-4 to TRBJ2-7; the match to TRBD1 covers 7 bases. The length of the CDR3 is 15 residues. Trimming at V came to 5 bases and at J to 3 bases, leaving 10 bases not matched to a gene. CDR3 nucleotide sequence: TGTGCCAGCAGTCCATCCGACAGGGCGTTCTACGAGCAGTACTTC. Translating gives CASSPSDRAFYEQYF.

The DNA for the CDR3 is TGTGCCAGCAGTGCAGGCGTACTCGAGCAGTACGTC. Amino acids: CASSAGVLEQYV. The rearrangement links TRBV28 to TRBJ2-7; D remains unclear. The CDR3 totals 12 residues. Trimming took off 5 bases at V and 6 bases at J, with 11 bases between the two ends. Germline V gene lookup returns CDR1 MDHEN and CDR2 SYDVKM.

There are a few counts of this clonotype. The chain combines TRBV6-2 or TRBV6-3 with TRBJ2-3; no reliable D call. The CDR3 is 16 amino acids. Trimming took 6 bases from V and 2 from J, leaving 18 bases between them. Per germline, CDR1 MNHEY and CDR2 SVGEGT. The CDR3 sequence: CASRWAPLGYTDTQYF. The CDR3, as DNA: TGTGCCAGCAGATGGGCCCCTTTGGGATACACAGATACGCAGTATTTT.

Comments on this clonotype: A read error may account for a junction end that differs from germline. The chain links TRBV12-3 or TRBV12-4 to TRBJ2-2; D is unclear. The length of the CDR3 is 11 residues. The CDR3 DNA reads TGTGCCAGCAGTTTTACCGAGGAGCTGTTTTTT. This translates into CASSFTEELFF.

This clonotype was observed a handful of times. This chain joins TRBV5-1 and TRBJ2-7; D may match TRBD1 or TRBD2 (6 bases each). Germline CDR1 is SGHRS and CDR2 is YFSETQ. The CDR3 covers 14 residues. Trimming stripped 4 bases from V and 3 bases from J, with 14 bases between. DNA of the CDR3: TGCGCCAGCAGCCCTATGGGGGGCGGCTACGAGCAGTACTTC. It encodes CASSPMGGGYEQYF.

This clonotype was counted a few times. V is TRBV12-3 or TRBV12-4 and J is TRBJ1-5, with 9 bases matching TRBD1. The CDR3 consists of 15 residues. After removal of 6 bases from V and 2 bases from J, the junction contained 5 bases not matched to a gene. In DNA form, the CDR3 reads TGTGCCAGCAGCGGGACAGGGCTAGGCAATCAGCCCCAGCATTTT. The encoded protein is CASSGTGLGNQPQHF.

The V gene is TRBV4-1, the J gene TRBJ2-1; D might be TRBD1 (6 bases). Trimming removed 4 bases at V and 7 bases at J, with 20 bases between. This CDR3 has 16 residues. Germline-derived CDR1 and CDR2 are MGHRA and YSYEKL. The CDR3 nucleotides read TGCGCCAGCAGCCGGCAACAGGGAAGGAGCAAGAATGAGCAGTTCTTC. Encoded protein: CASSRQQGRSKNEQFF.

The rearrangement joins TRBV6-5 to TRBJ2-4; 8 nucleotides align to TRBD1. CDR3 length: 18 residues. Germline CDR1 reads MNHEY; CDR2 reads SVGAGI. J lost 0 bases, V lost 6 bases, and 13 bases had no gene match. This CDR3 is CASSPGQGRIRAKNIQYF. CDR3 bases: TGTGCCAGCAGCCCCGGACAGGGAAGGATTCGAGCCAAAAACATTCAGTACTTC.

By frequency in the sample, this clonotype is medium-sized. The J gene is TRBJ2-5, the V gene TRBV6-6; the D is unclear. Germline V gene sequence: CDR1 MNHNY, CDR2 SVGAGI (reference sequence). CDR3 length: 15 amino acids. V was shortened by 6 bases and J by 1 base, with 15 bases between the two germline ends. CDR3 bases: TGTGCCAGCAGACTTAAGTTGACGTCCCAAGAGACCCAGTACTTC. Amino acids: CASRLKLTSQETQYF.

The chain couples TRBV6-5 to TRBJ1-4; the match to TRBD1 covers 7 bases. V dropped 5 bases and J dropped 10; count of bases not matched to a gene: 16. The CDR3 runs to 16 residues. Germline-derived CDR1 and CDR2 are MNHEY and SVGAGI. Here the CDR3 reads CASSEGGGSWKLKLFF. The CDR3 region has the DNA TGTGCCAGCAGTGAAGGGGGCGGCAGCTGGAAGTTAAAACTGTTTTTT.

Only a few counts were recorded for this clonotype. For the CDR3, the DNA is TGTGCCACCAGTGCCGACGGACTCACAGATACGCAGTATTTT. Translating it yields CATSADGLTDTQYF. V gene TRBV24-1 combines with J gene TRBJ2-3; the D gene is possibly TRBD2 (5 bases). The V end was cut by 5 bases, the J end by 2 bases, with 10 bases between. From germline, CDR1 is KGHDR and CDR2 SFDVKD. This CDR3 spans 14 amino acids.